The T cell receptor (beta chain) described here comes from a study of immune heterogeneity within non-small cell lung tumors (dated by TCRdb to the late 2010s). Regarding the study in general: By histology, the tumors included some ten non-squamous carcinomas, a few squamous cell carcinomas and 1 tumor not otherwise specified. Transcriptome data were available for just roughly 43 loci from 12 patients, whereas TCR repertoire analysis spanned fewer than 65 tumor loci from some 16 patients. Neoantigen binding to each patient's HLA alleles was predicted with netMHCpan-3.0 for mutant peptides of 8 to 11 amino acids. To look at intratumoral immune heterogeneity, the study ran whole-exome sequencing, RNA-seq and TCR beta repertoire sequencing on several spatially distinct regions taken from every NSCLC tumor. What the authors observed across the whole study: Local T-cell repertoire clonality showed a statistically significant but moderate positive correlation with local tumor mutational burden (R about 0.35). Identical dominant CDR3B clonotypes recurred across loci within a patient, yet different tumor locations also harbored unique high-frequency clones. High-frequency TCR beta clonotypes were found to be largely distinct between individual patients.

Worth noting for this clonotype: No antigen is known for it. No base quality information exists; no much larger clone differs at one position.

The TCR template was genomic DNA extracted from bulk tumor tissue, and about 0.6 ug of gDNA was amplified for each sample. During surgery, multiple biopsies were taken from each primary tumor, with sampling sites spaced as far apart as possible within the tumor mass. The study cohort was described as untreated, and the patients were newly diagnosed NSCLC cases having curative surgery. The donor group was made up of about 14 newly diagnosed non-small cell lung cancer patients undergoing surgery with curative intent. A couple of independent pathologists examined the resected tumor masses. Sequencing was performed only on DNA and RNA samples of high quality. The TCR beta CDR3 region was amplified with a multiplex PCR system, in which a first round of nine to eleven cycles was run using 32 V-gene forward and 13 J-gene reverse primers. The first PCR round used a QIAGEN Multiplex PCR Kit, and the primer sequences were filed in Chinese patent CN105087789A. Illumina universal primers were added in a second PCR round performed with the Phusion High-Fidelity PCR Kit. Sequencing of the TCR libraries was done on the Illumina HiSeq X Ten platform in paired-end mode with a 151 bp read length. The authors' pipeline ran thus. Cutadapt was used to discard reads without multiplex PCR primers, PEAR merged the read pairs, and MiXCR with default settings called the CDR3 regions. Repertoire diversity was assessed by Shannon entropy, and clonality was calculated as one minus the Shannon entropy divided by the ln of the count of productive unique sequences. Clonotypes at a frequency of at least 0.5% were defined as dominant or high-frequency T-cell clones. TCRdb trimmed public reads at Q25 via fastp, called clones via MiXCR and kept in-frame beta chains. Entries that share a CDR3 protein sequence are merged under the most common genes and DNA. The V and J calls and clone size come from TCRdb's table, not from the authors' own analysis. The sample includes some 2,100 distinct CDR3 sequences, with about 35% observed a single time. In total, the top ten clones hold approximately 28% of the sample.

The receptor was derived from a man between 65 and 85 years old with non-small cell lung cancer. Sequencing was done on a sample of lung tumor tissue.

CDR3 loop: CSVDMGTYEQYF. The nucleotide sequence is TGCAGCGTCGACATGGGGACCTACGAGCAGTACTTC. Recombination linked TRBV29-1 to TRBJ2-7; confidence is insufficient to name the D gene. The germline V gene supplies CDR1 SQVTM and CDR2 ANQGSEA. Reading from cysteine to phenylalanine, the CDR3 counts 12 amino acids. CDR3 DNA only is kept here, 36 bases in frame from base 1. V loses 6 bases of germline sequence and J loses 2 bases, and the interval between the two ends is 11 bases.